This TCR beta chain was profiled in a study of Ad26.COV2.S vaccination and SARS-CoV-2 variants. Study context: Dosing was one shot or two shots 56 days apart.

This table comes from immunoSEQ multiplex PCR, and its TCRdb copy is limited to in-frame clones, with some not included. The sample lists fewer than 300,000 clones, over 75% seen once, with around 3% in the top ten. Treatment reported: about 20 received Ad26.COV2.S at low or high dose, single or two shots; about 5 received placebo; per-sample allocation not given. The investigators took samples on day 63 after the first vaccine or placebo injection. The CDR3 totals 14 residues. V was trimmed by 2 bases and J by 2 bases, leaving 7 bases between them. Germline lookup yields CDR1 SGDLS and CDR2 YYNGEE. The sequencing used peripheral blood, collected in a trial of Ad26.COV2.S vaccine versus placebo. This chain joins TRBV9 and TRBJ2-2; a weak D match, TRBD2 (5 bases). The receptor's source is a person between 18 and 60 years old who received the Ad26.COV2.S COVID-19 vaccine or a placebo. The CDR3 DNA follows: TGTGCCAGCAGCGTCAGACTAAACACCGGGGAGCTGTTTTTT. Translating gives CASSVRLNTGELFF.